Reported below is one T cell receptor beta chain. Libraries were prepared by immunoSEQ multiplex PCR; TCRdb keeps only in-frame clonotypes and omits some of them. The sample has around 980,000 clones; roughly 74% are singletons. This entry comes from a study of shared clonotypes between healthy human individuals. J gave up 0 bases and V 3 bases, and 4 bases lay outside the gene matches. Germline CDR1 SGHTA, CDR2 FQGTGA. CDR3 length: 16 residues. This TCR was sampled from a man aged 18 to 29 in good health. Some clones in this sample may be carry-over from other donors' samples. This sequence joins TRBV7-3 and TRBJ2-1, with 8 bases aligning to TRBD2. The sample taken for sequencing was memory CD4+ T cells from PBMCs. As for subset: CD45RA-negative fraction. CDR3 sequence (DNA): TGTGCCAGCAGCTTGACCGGGACTAGCTCCTACAATGAGCAGTTCTTC. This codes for CASSLTGTSSYNEQFF.